Each of the 23 T cell receptor beta chains below was sequenced from the same sample in a study of regulatory T cells in long-lasting Graves disease. Investigators prepared the TCR beta libraries by applying iRepertoire HTBI primers and Arm-PCR of CDR3 regions. Using its own MiXCR run on the multiplex PCR reads, TCRdb lists one record per CDR3 protein. The sample yields approximately 400,000 distinct CDR3 sequences, 12% seen once. This sample's time point: newly diagnosed GD, antithyroid drugs for less than 3 months. From PBMCs, RNA was extracted and then used to make the TCR library. These data were also reused for a study on T cells in Graves' hyperthyroidism and ophthalmopathy.

This specimen consisted of peripheral blood mononuclear cells (PBMCs), obtained at new diagnosis, from a patient treated with antithyroid drugs. These receptors were collected from a woman between 18 and 29 years old with Graves disease.

This clonotype was found many times. This chain links TRBV12-3 or TRBV12-4 with TRBJ2-7, with D possibly being TRBD2 (6 bases). The CDR3 spans 16 residues. Deletions cut 5 bases from V and 0 bases from J, with 17 bases between. The CDR3 sequence: CASSQYSGLNSYEQYF. In nucleotides, the CDR3 is TGTGCCAGCAGTCAATATTCGGGACTCAACTCCTACGAGCAGTACTTC.

This clonotype was seen many times. In nucleotides, the CDR3 is TGCGCCAGCAGCAGGCCTGAAGGGGGCTCTGGGGCCAACGTCCTGACTTTC. Translation: CASSRPEGGSGANVLTF. The V gene is TRBV5-1, the J gene TRBJ2-6, with a tentative D call TRBD1 (6 bases). V dropped 4 bases and J dropped 0 bases, with 14 bases sitting between them. The CDR3 contains 17 residues. Germline V gives CDR1 SGHRS, CDR2 YFSETQ. The full variable domain, in which reference TRBV5-1 and TRBJ2-6 provide the parts outside the CDR3, is KAGVTQTPRYLIKTRGQQVTLSCSPISGHRSVSWYQQTPGQGLQFLFEYFSETQRNKGNFPGRFSGRQFSNSRSEMNVSTLELGDSALYLCASSRPEGGSGANVLTFGAGSRLTVL.

The table lists this clonotype with many counts. V and J are TRBV28 and TRBJ2-7; maybe TRBD1 (6 bases). The CDR3 loop spans 13 amino acids. Germline V CDR1 and CDR2: MDHEN, SYDVKM. Trimming pared 6 bases from V and 3 bases from J, leaving 12 bases between. The CDR3 spells CASSRTENYEQYF. The CDR3 nucleotides read TGTGCCAGCAGCCGGACAGAAAACTACGAGCAGTACTTC.

Ten or more counts support this clonotype. The rearrangement links TRBV6-1 to TRBJ1-5; D is unresolved. The CDR3 has 18 residues. The germline CDR1 and CDR2 sequences are MNHNS and SASEGT. Between the trimmed V and J ends, which lost 3 bases and 1 base, there was a span of 19 bases. CDR3: CASSEPATKMWSNQPQHF. The DNA for the CDR3 is TGTGCCAGCAGTGAGCCAGCAACCAAAATGTGGAGCAATCAGCCCCAGCATTTT.

This clonotype appeared once. The chain is built from TRBV28 and TRBJ2-3; D might be TRBD1 (6 bases). Germline-derived CDR1 and CDR2 are MDHEN and SYDVKM. V was shortened by 1 base and J by 5 bases, with 16 bases between the two germline ends. There are 16 residues in the CDR3. The CDR3 bases are TGTGCCAGCAGTTTATCTGTCGGGACAAACGGAGATACGCAGTATTTT. It encodes CASSLSVGTNGDTQYF.

Ten or more counts support this clonotype. This sequence joins TRBV19 and TRBJ2-2, with 12 bases that match TRBD1. This CDR3 comprises 16 residues. J gave up 8 bases and V 5 bases, and 9 bases lay outside the gene matches. Germline V gives CDR1 LNHDA, CDR2 SQIVND (reference sequence). The CDR3 protein is CASSSWGQGARGELFF. Written as DNA, the CDR3 is TGTGCCAGTAGTTCCTGGGGACAGGGGGCGCGAGGGGAGCTGTTTTTT. Full variable domain (rest looked up from reference TRBV19 and TRBJ2-2): DGGITQSPKYLFRKEGQNVTLSCEQNLNHDAMYWYRQDPGQGLRLIYYSQIVNDFQKGDIAEGYSVSREKKESFPLTVTSAQKNPTAFYLCASSSWGQGARGELFFGEGSRLTVL.

The sample holds many counts of this clonotype. The rearrangement joins TRBV7-2 to TRBJ2-3, with a possible D match to TRBD2 (6 bases). V gave up 2 bases and J gave up 2 bases, with 11 bases separating them. This CDR3 spans 15 amino acids. The germline CDR1 and CDR2 sequences are SGHTA and FQGNSA. In DNA form, the CDR3 reads TGTGCCAGCAGCTTAAGCGGGCAGACCACAGATACGCAGTATTTT. It is translated as CASSLSGQTTDTQYF.

This clonotype came up a few times. V is TRBV20-1 and J is TRBJ1-2, with 7 bases that match TRBD1. Germline CDR1 DFQATT, CDR2 SNEGSKA (reference sequence). The J segment lost 4 bases and the V segment lost 1 base, leaving 6 bases of the junction unmatched. CDR3 size: 14 residues. The DNA for the CDR3 is TGCAGTGCTAGAGTTCGACAGGGTATCTATGGCTACACCTTC. Its protein product is CSARVRQGIYGYTF.

This chain uses TRBV19 with TRBJ2-1; the D is unclear. The germline V gene has CDR1 LNHDA and CDR2 SQIVND (reference sequence). The CDR3 loop spans 11 amino acids. V was clipped by 5 bases and J by 10 bases, with 9 bases between them. The CDR3 protein is CASSLGIEQFF. Here the CDR3 DNA reads TGTGCCAGTAGTCTAGGAATAGAGCAGTTCTTC.

The DNA for the CDR3 is TGTGCCAGCAGCACGGAGGTCCACGAGCAGTACTTC. Protein sequence: CASSTEVHEQYF. The V gene is TRBV28, the J gene TRBJ2-7; tentative D call: TRBD2 (5 bases). The germline V gene encodes CDR1 MDHEN and CDR2 SYDVKM. Trimming removed 6 bases at V and 5 bases at J, with 11 bases between. CDR3 length equals 12 residues.

This chain links TRBV7-9 with TRBJ1-1, with TRBD1 identical over 7 bases. V gave up 6 bases and J gave up 7 bases; unmatched junction bases: 11. CDR1 is SEHNR, CDR2 FQNEAQ, per germline (reference sequence). The CDR3 sequence is 14 residues long. This chain's CDR3 is CASSSAGTDDEAFF. The DNA for the CDR3 is TGTGCCAGCAGTTCAGCCGGGACAGATGATGAAGCTTTCTTT.

Ten or more counts support this clonotype. The V call is TRBV20-1, the J call TRBJ1-6, with D hard to call. V lost 3 bases and J 10 bases, leaving 13 bases between the germline ends. CDR1 and CDR2 from the germline V gene are DFQATT and SNEGSKA (reference sequence). This CDR3 is 13 amino acids long. In nucleotides, the CDR3 is TGCAGTGCTAGCTTCGGGATTAAATCACCCCTCCACTTT. Its protein is CSASFGIKSPLHF.

This clonotype was recorded at least ten times. The V and J genes are TRBV20-1 and TRBJ1-2, with 7 nucleotides matching TRBD1. CDR1 is DFQATT, CDR2 SNEGSKA, per germline (reference sequence). The length of the CDR3 is 13 residues. The V gene end was trimmed by 0 bases and the J gene end by 4 bases; junction bases not matched to a gene: 2. CDR3 protein: CSAREGDSYGYTF. The CDR3 coding sequence is TGCAGTGCTAGAGAAGGGGACAGCTATGGCTACACCTTC.

This clonotype was detected once. At one boundary the junction diverges from the germline segment, which might be a read error. The genes are TRBV9 and TRBJ2-1; D may be TRBD2 (6 bases). The CDR3 is 16 amino acids. Germline V CDR1 and CDR2: SGDLS, YYNGEE. The CDR3 coding sequence is TGTGCCAGCGGCGTAGAAGGAGGGAGCTCCTACAATGAGCAGTTCTTC. It encodes CASGVEGGSSYNEQFF.

V gene TRBV24-1 combines with J gene TRBJ2-1; 12 bases map to TRBD1. V lost 2 bases and J lost 7; bases outside the gene matches: 2. Germline-derived CDR1 and CDR2 are KGHDR and SFDVKD. The CDR3 length is 15 residues. DNA of the CDR3: TGTGCCACCAGTGATTCGGGACAGGGGGCGAATGAGCAGTTCTTC. Residues: CATSDSGQGANEQFF.

This clonotype has a count of ten or more. The chain employs TRBV20-1 and TRBJ1-5; 7 nucleotides match TRBD1. The ends lost 6 bases at V and 6 bases at J; junction bases unmatched: 8. There are 13 residues in the CDR3. The germline CDR1 and CDR2 sequences are DFQATT and SNEGSKA (reference sequence). DNA of the CDR3: TGCAGTGCCAAAGACAGGGTAGGTCAGCCCCAGCATTTT. Amino acids: CSAKDRVGQPQHF.

This clonotype was observed a few times. This rearrangement joins TRBV6-2 or TRBV6-3 to TRBJ1-2, with D maybe TRBD1 (6 bases). Germline V gives CDR1 MNHEY, CDR2 SVGEGT. Trimming removed 2 bases from V and 8 bases from J, with 12 bases in between. There are 13 residues in the CDR3. CDR3 protein: CASSYGGLGGYTF. CDR3 nucleotide sequence: TGTGCCAGCAGTTACGGGGGGCTGGGGGGCTACACCTTC.

This clonotype appeared a few times. The CDR3, as DNA: TGTGCCAGCAGGGAACTAGCGGGAGGTCCCTCTGGCAAAAACATTCAGTACTTC. This gives the protein CASRELAGGPSGKNIQYF. The chain carries TRBV6-1 and TRBJ2-4, with TRBD2 matching 12 bases. CDR3 length: 18 residues. The junction had 12 bases not matched to a gene; V was cut back by 6 bases and J by 3 bases. CDR1 MNHNS and CDR2 SASEGT come from the germline V gene.

This clonotype showed up many times. The chain has TRBV20-1 and TRBJ1-4; D possibly corresponds to TRBD1 (6 bases). Germline CDR1 DFQATT, CDR2 SNEGSKA (reference sequence). This CDR3 is built from 14 residues. Trimming shortened V by 5 bases and J by 0 bases, and 10 bases separated the two germline ends. Here the CDR3 reads CSARKGATNEKLFF. The CDR3 DNA follows: TGCAGTGCTCGTAAGGGGGCAACTAATGAAAAACTGTTTTTT.

This clonotype was counted between two and nine times. The V and J genes are TRBV29-1 and TRBJ1-2, with D possibly TRBD1 on 6 matching bases. The CDR3 is 16 amino acids. V was clipped by 0 bases and J by 5 bases, with 19 bases between them. CDR1 SQVTM and CDR2 ANQGSEA come from the germline V gene. The CDR3 reads CSVEDPILQGPYGYTF. The CDR3 bases are TGCAGCGTTGAAGATCCCATTTTACAGGGACCTTATGGCTACACCTTC.

This clonotype occurred a few times. V gene TRBV7-9 combines with J gene TRBJ1-6; TRBD1 matches at 7 bases. Trimming cost V 4 bases and J 7 bases; bases outside gene matches: 7. This CDR3 spans 15 amino acids. Looked up from germline, CDR1 is SEHNR and CDR2 is FQNEAQ (reference sequence). CDR3 sequence: CASSSSTGWNSPLHF. As DNA, the CDR3 is TGTGCCAGCAGCTCCTCGACAGGGTGGAATTCACCCCTCCACTTT. Full variable domain (outside the CDR3, taken from reference TRBV7-9 and TRBJ1-6): DTGVSQNPRHKITKRGQNVTFRCDPISEHNRLYWYRQTLGQGPEFLTYFQNEAQLEKSRLLSDRFSAERPKGSFSTLEIQRTEQGDSAMYLCASSSSTGWNSPLHFGNGTRLTVT.

As regards this clonotype: At one of its ends the junction is not consistent with the germline gene, which may arise from a read error. V is TRBV7-2 and J is TRBJ2-2, with unresolved D. CDR1 SGHTA and CDR2 FQGNSA come from the germline V gene. The CDR3 length is 12 residues. Here the CDR3 DNA reads TGTGCCAGCAGATTAGGGATCGGGGAGCTGTTTTTT. Encoded protein: CASRLGIGELFF.

This clonotype was found many times. The chain carries TRBV12-3 or TRBV12-4 and TRBJ2-1, with 8 bases fitting TRBD1. This CDR3 has 13 residues. Trimming removed 6 bases from V and 16 bases from J; junction bases left unmatched: 14. This chain's CDR3 is CASSPPDRGRDFF. CDR3 DNA sequence: TGTGCCAGCAGCCCCCCCGACAGGGGAAGAGATTTCTTC.